This TCR beta chain derives from a study of cytomegalovirus exposure and HLA in healthy donors. V was shortened by 8 bases and J by 6 bases, with 9 bases between the two germline ends. CDR1 SGHTA and CDR2 FQGNSA come from the germline V gene. The CDR3 has 11 amino acids. The PCR had 60 Vbeta and 13 Jbeta primers. Measured with immunoSEQ multiplex PCR; TCRdb has only the in-frame clones, and not every one. The sample lists some 150,000 clones, 65% to 80% occurring once. Source material: PBMCs. The chain recombines TRBV7-2 with TRBJ2-3; unclear D gene. The receptor comes from a man aged 40-50 years in good health and CMV-seronegative. CDR3 amino acids: CASGPGDTQYF. The CDR3 nucleotides read TGTGCCAGCGGGCCTGGGGATACGCAGTATTTT. Full variable domain (rest looked up from reference TRBV7-2 and TRBJ2-3): GAGVSQSPSNKVTEKGKDVELRCDPISGHTALYWYRQSLGQGLEFLIYFQGNSAPDKSGLPSDRFSAERTGGSVSTLTIQRTQQEDSAVYLCASGPGDTQYFGPGTRLTVL.